This T cell receptor beta chain stems from a study of human T cells and chemical hapten exposure. The V and J ends lost 6 bases and 2 bases, in that order; junction bases with no gene match: 7. CDR3 length: 17 residues. In germline, CDR1 is MNHEY, CDR2 SVGEGT. The library put unique molecular identifiers onto individual cDNA molecules. One entry per CDR3 protein results from TCRdb running MiXCR on the RACE reads. The table has 300,000 to 450,000 distinct CDR3 sequences, about 4.4% seen once. This clonotype was seen many times. The antigen is not known. Time point defined: patch test 1, 2 weeks after DPC sensitization. Treatment meaning: therapeutic diphenylcyclopropenone sensitization with weekly scalp DPC. Points from the study as a whole: Healthy people's immune response may differ from that of the donors, who had alopecia. The study found expanded TCRs formed significantly more large CDR3 similarity clusters than controls.

This sequence was found in a woman aged 45-65 years with alopecia areata. Some clones in this sample may be carry-over from other donors' samples. This sequence joins TRBV6-2 or TRBV6-3 and TRBJ2-3; 14 nucleotides match TRBD2. Specimen: whole blood, collected in connection with sensitization to the hapten diphenylcyclopropenone (DPC). Written as DNA, the CDR3 is TGTGCCAGCAGCCCCGGGACTAGCGGGAGTCCCACAGATACGCAGTATTTT. This codes for CASSPGTSGSPTDTQYF.